The rows below give T cell receptor beta chains drawn from one sample of a study of CXCR3-negative and CXCR3-positive naive CD8 T cells. TCRdb re-called the 5' RACE reads and gives one entry per CDR3 protein, without DNA. The sample data list 100,000 to 150,000 distinct CDR3 sequences. Material for sequencing was naive CXCR3+ CD8+ T cells from blood. The receptors stem from a human donor in good health. Some clones in this sample may be carry-over from other donors' samples. The CDR3 runs from the conserved cysteine through the conserved F or W.

TRBJ2-7 TRBV12-3/TRBV12-4 CASSRVGLSYEQYF
TRBJ1-1 TRBV7-6 CASSLSGTEAFF
TRBJ1-1 TRBV4-3 CASSQFQGANTEAFF
TRBJ2-4 TRBV25-1 CASSGPGQGAGNIQYF
TRBJ2-5 TRBV18 CASSHPPVETQYF
TRBJ1-4 TRBV7-9 CASSLVAEKLFF
TRBJ2-2 TRBV7-9 CASSNRENTGELFF
TRBJ2-1 TRBV29-1 CSVLTSVAGGSYNEQFF
TRBJ2-7 TRBV29-1 CSVVSGNLYEQYF
TRBJ2-7 TRBV12-3/TRBV12-4 CASSFATTYEQYF
TRBJ2-7 TRBV4-3 CASSPPETGGGRSYEQYF
TRBJ1-2 TRBV28 CASSLYPLFDRENNYGYTF
TRBJ2-7 TRBV29-1 CSVVDWTPDSYEQYF
TRBJ2-7 TRBV7-2 CASSLRAVAHEQYF
TRBJ2-7 TRBV6-2/TRBV6-3 CASSYLYEQYF
TRBJ1-1 TRBV7-9 CASSAMGGRLDTEAFF
TRBJ1-1 TRBV7-3 CASSLTSGRTEAFF